What follows are 16 T cell receptor beta chains derived from one specimen sequenced in a study of early T cells in non-severe SARS-CoV-2 infection. TCRdb independently ran MiXCR on the 5' RACE reads; one entry per CDR3 protein. This sample has more than 75,000 distinct CDR3 sequences, with roughly 15% found just once. What was sequenced was whole blood. The source of these receptors is an adult who was a healthcare worker with PCR-confirmed SARS-CoV-2 infection or an uninfected control (not recorded which).

The chain carries TRBV12-3 or TRBV12-4 and TRBJ1-1; a possible D gene is TRBD1 (6 bases). This CDR3 has 14 residues. The V and J ends lost 5 bases and 3 bases respectively, with 13 bases between them. The CDR3 DNA is TGTGCCAGCAGTCCCAGAGGACAGTACACTGAAGCTTTCTTT. Translated, it gives CASSPRGQYTEAFF.

This clonotype was counted a few times. V is TRBV29-1 and J is TRBJ2-7, with 13 bases fitting TRBD2. CDR1 is SQVTM, CDR2 ANQGSEA, per germline. The CDR3 consists of 16 residues. The J segment lost 3 bases and the V segment lost 3 bases, leaving 8 bases of the junction unmatched. CDR3 in amino acids: CSVEGLGTSGDYEQYF. CDR3 DNA: TGCAGCGTTGAGGGTTTAGGGACTAGCGGGGACTACGAGCAGTACTTC.

This clonotype occurred many times. The chain joins TRBV11-2 to TRBJ2-2; TRBD1 is a possible D gene (6 bases). Germline CDR1 reads SGHAT; CDR2 reads FQNNGV. CDR3 size: 17 residues. With 4 bases removed from V and 0 bases from J, the gap between germline ends came to 15 bases. The CDR3 protein is CASSSPWDITNTGELFF. The CDR3 DNA reads TGTGCCAGCAGCTCCCCCTGGGACATTACGAACACCGGGGAGCTGTTTTTT.

This clonotype was observed a few times. The rearrangement joins TRBV6-2 or TRBV6-3 to TRBJ2-7, with 10 bases identical to TRBD1. CDR1 and CDR2 from the germline V gene are MNHEY and SVGEGT. The length of the CDR3 is 15 residues. The junction had 8 bases not matched to a gene; V was cut back by 6 bases and J by 3 bases. CDR3 sequence reads: CASRSDRGLGYEQYF. CDR3 DNA: TGTGCCAGCAGATCAGACAGGGGGCTCGGCTACGAGCAGTACTTC.

This clonotype was seen a few times. The chain links TRBV3-1 to TRBJ2-3, with 13 positions matching TRBD2. Germline CDR1 is LGHDT and CDR2 is YNNKEL (reference sequence). V was pared by 5 bases and J by 0 bases, with 8 bases of the junction left unmatched. The CDR3 consists of 18 residues. For the CDR3, the DNA is TGTGCCAGCAGCAATCGACTAGCGGGGGGCCCTAGCACAGATACGCAGTATTTT. The encoded protein is CASSNRLAGGPSTDTQYF.

This sequence joins TRBV3-1 and TRBJ1-5; D gene ambiguous. Germline CDR1 and CDR2: LGHDT and YNNKEL (reference sequence). V was pared by 2 bases and J by 0 bases, with 14 bases between. The CDR3 runs to 17 residues. The CDR3 region is CASSQPGPSDSNQPQHF. The CDR3 DNA reads TGTGCCAGCAGCCAACCCGGACCTTCTGATAGCAATCAGCCCCAGCATTTT.

The chain recombines TRBV6-2 or TRBV6-3 with TRBJ2-2; 8 positions match TRBD2. Losses at the gene ends were 7 bases for V and 6 bases for J; bases not matched to a gene: 13. CDR3 length equals 16 residues. Germline CDR1 MNHEY, CDR2 SVGEGT. CDR3 protein: CASTNGGGGYAGELFF. Written as DNA, the CDR3 is TGTGCCAGCACCAACGGTGGCGGGGGGTACGCCGGGGAGCTGTTTTTT.

In this sample, this clonotype turned up many times. This chain uses TRBV5-1 with TRBJ2-3; 7 bases are shared with TRBD1. The J segment lost 2 bases and the V segment lost 7 bases, leaving 7 bases of the junction unmatched. The CDR3 is made up of 14 amino acids. Germline loops: CDR1 SGHRS, CDR2 YFSETQ. The CDR3 region is CASRTGPDTDTQYF. In DNA, the CDR3 is TGCGCCAGCCGGACAGGACCAGACACAGATACGCAGTATTTT.

The chain employs TRBV6-5 and TRBJ2-7; tentatively, D is TRBD1 (5 bases). Germline CDR1 is MNHEY and CDR2 is SVGAGI. The CDR3 contains 12 residues. V dropped 5 bases and J dropped 6 bases, with 11 bases sitting between them. The DNA of the CDR3 is TGTGCCAGCAGTCAACTTCAGGGCGAGCAGTACTTC. It encodes CASSQLQGEQYF.

This clonotype has more than one count but fewer than ten. The J gene is TRBJ2-7, the V gene TRBV28; TRBD1 matches at 7 bases. J gave up 0 bases and V 6 bases, and 8 bases lay outside the gene matches. The V gene's germline CDR1 is MDHEN and CDR2 SYDVKM. CDR3 length: 15 amino acids. The CDR3 DNA follows: TGTGCCAGCAGAGACAGGGCAACGACCTCCTACGAGCAGTACTTC. Translated, it gives CASRDRATTSYEQYF.

The chain combines TRBV6-1 with TRBJ2-5; 7 nucleotides align to TRBD2. This CDR3 contains 12 residues. Looked up from germline, CDR1 is MNHNS and CDR2 is SASEGT. Trimming removed 5 bases from V and 5 bases from J; junction bases left unmatched: 2. The CDR3 reads CASSSGEETQYF. CDR3 nucleotides: TGTGCCAGCAGTAGCGGGGAGGAGACCCAGTACTTC.

This clonotype has a count of ten or more. V gene TRBV10-1 combines with J gene TRBJ2-3; TRBD1 matches at 11 bases. Unmatched junction bases numbered 4, after V lost 5 bases and J lost 3 bases. CDR3 length equals 15 residues. Germline-derived CDR1 and CDR2 are WNHNN and SYGVQD (reference sequence). CDR3 coding DNA: TGCGCCAGCAGTCGGACAGGGGGCGAGACAGATACGCAGTATTTT. As protein: CASSRTGGETDTQYF.

This clonotype was counted between two and nine times. This sequence joins TRBV6-5 and TRBJ1-1, with D tentatively TRBD1 (5 bases). The ends were cut back, 5 bases at V and 6 bases at J, with 10 bases in the middle. Germline V CDR1 and CDR2: MNHEY, SVGAGI. The CDR3 covers 12 residues. CDR3 DNA: TGTGCCAGCAGTCCCACAGGCCCTGAAGCTTTCTTT. It yields the protein CASSPTGPEAFF.

V is TRBV10-3 and J is TRBJ2-3; 7 nucleotides align to TRBD2. The trim removed 3 bases at V and 5 bases at J, leaving 11 bases unmatched. The CDR3 contains 16 residues. Germline V gene sequence: CDR1 ENHRY, CDR2 SYGVKD. CDR3 sequence (DNA): TGTGCCATCAGTGACGTTCGGGAGCGGGGCATAGATACGCAGTATTTT. Translating it yields CAISDVRERGIDTQYF.

This chain joins TRBV4-3 and TRBJ1-5; D gene unclear. Germline V CDR1 and CDR2: LGHNA, YSLEER. The CDR3 totals 14 residues. V lost 5 bases and J lost 4, with 12 bases in between. The CDR3 loop is CASSLTLSNQPQHF. In DNA form, the CDR3 reads TGCGCCAGCAGCTTGACCCTGTCGAATCAGCCCCAGCATTTT.

This clonotype was detected a few times. The gene calls are TRBV24-1 and TRBJ2-5, with D possibly being TRBD1 (6 bases). V was clipped by 9 bases and J by 4 bases, with 20 bases between them. This CDR3 comprises 15 residues. Germline V gives CDR1 KGHDR, CDR2 SFDVKD. The DNA of the CDR3 is TGTGCCACCTCACCAGGACAGTCCCCTTCAGAGACCCAGTACTTC. Translating gives CATSPGQSPSETQYF.